This TCR beta chain stems from a study of T-cell memory formation after mild COVID-19. The overall study: The TCR clusters were mostly specific to one donor.

Constant-segment primers served in 5'RACE that generated TCR alpha and TCR beta cDNA libraries bearing sample barcodes and UMIs. One entry per CDR3 protein, called by TCRdb with MiXCR from the 5' RACE reads. The table shows under 700,000 distinct CDR3 sequences, with about 20% occurring only once. CDR1 is SGHRS and CDR2 is YFSETQ in the germline V gene. J gave up 4 bases and V 1 base, and 6 bases lay outside the gene matches. This CDR3 has 15 amino acids. Points from the study as a whole: The study found contracting CD4+ clones mainly in CM and EM and contracting CD8+ clones in EMRA. There was no confirmation that second-wave clones peaking on day 37 were SARS-CoV-2 specific.

The table lists this clonotype with a count of one. Its cognate antigen is unknown. Sequenced: PBMCs or a T cell subset sorted from them (not recorded which). This sequence originates from an adult woman who had mild COVID-19 (a few samples of this study predate the infection). Cell type and time point are not known. The V call is TRBV5-1, the J call TRBJ2-3; 7 positions match TRBD1. The CDR3 sequence is CASSLMTTGSDTQYF. DNA of the CDR3: TGCGCCAGCAGCTTGATGACGACAGGGTCAGATACGCAGTATTTT.